This T cell receptor beta chain was captured in a study of human T cells and chemical hapten exposure. Study-level information: Per-sample TCR yield variability stemmed mainly from small pooled library volume differences.

Regarding the study as a whole: Expanded TCRs clustered into significantly more large CDR3 similarity groups than controls, the analysis revealed.

Indicated time point: patch test 1, 2 weeks after DPC sensitization. Specified treatment: therapeutic diphenylcyclopropenone sensitization with weekly scalp DPC. The authors' total RNA extraction used unfractionated whole blood. Germline lookup yields CDR1 LGHNA and CDR2 YSLEER. The CDR3 loop spans 15 amino acids. V shed 0 bases and J shed 4 bases, with 12 bases lying between them. The library attached unique molecular identifiers to individual cDNA molecules. One entry per CDR3 protein, called by TCRdb with MiXCR from the RACE reads. This table has 380,000 or so distinct CDR3 sequences, nearly 5% appearing once. This clonotype was seen repeatedly, ten times or more. No antigen is known for it.

The sample was whole blood, taken in connection with sensitization to the hapten diphenylcyclopropenone (DPC). The V and J genes are TRBV4-3 and TRBJ1-1; unclear D gene. The receptor comes from a woman aged 50 to 60 with alopecia areata. Some clones in this sample may be carry-over from other donors' samples. In DNA, the CDR3 is TGCGCCAGCAGCCAAGAGGTGGGGAGGTTCACTGAAGCTTTCTTT. It yields the protein CASSQEVGRFTEAFF.